What follows are 20 T cell receptor beta chains derived from one specimen sequenced in a study of cytomegalovirus exposure and HLA in healthy donors. Profiling relied on immunoSEQ multiplex PCR, and the TCRdb table lists in-frame clones only, not all of them. This table holds about 130,000 clones, roughly 89% found once. Sequenced: PBMCs. These receptor sequences come from a man aged 25 to 45 in good health and CMV-seronegative.

V and J are TRBV4-1 and TRBJ2-3; D is possibly TRBD2 (6 bases). The germline V and J ends were trimmed by 10 bases and 0 bases, with 26 bases remaining between them. CDR1 MGHRA and CDR2 YSYEKL come from the germline V gene. CDR3 length equals 18 residues. The CDR3 here is CATSRWGVLGLSTDTQYF. CDR3 in DNA: TGCGCCACTAGCCGATGGGGGGTCCTCGGTTTGAGCACAGATACGCAGTATTTT.

This rearrangement joins TRBV18 to TRBJ1-1, with a possible D match to TRBD1 (5 bases). CDR1 is KGHSH and CDR2 is LQKENI in the germline V gene. This CDR3 is 14 amino acids long. The V and J ends lost 4 bases and 1 base respectively, with 10 bases between them. For the CDR3, the DNA is TGTGCCAGCTCACTAAGCGGGGCGAACACTGAAGCTTTCTTT. It yields the protein CASSLSGANTEAFF.

The chain links TRBV5-8 to TRBJ1-5; D is unclear. The CDR3 length is 14 residues. V lost 6 bases and J 6 bases, leaving 16 bases between the germline ends. The germline CDR1 and CDR2 sequences are SGHTS and YDEGEE. CDR3 region: CASTIRVVPQPQHF. The CDR3 DNA sequence: TGTGCCAGCACCATCCGTGTAGTTCCTCAGCCCCAGCATTTT.

The V and J genes are TRBV5-6 and TRBJ2-7; D remains unclear. The V and J ends lost 3 bases and 5 bases respectively, with 6 bases between them. Germline V CDR1 and CDR2: SGHDT, YYEEEE. This CDR3 has 11 amino acids. The CDR3 loop is CASSSFHEQYF. The CDR3 bases are TGTGCCAGCAGCTCCTTTCACGAGCAGTACTTC.

In its sample, this clone was seen once. The chain is built from TRBV7-3 and TRBJ2-2, with TRBD1 matching 7 bases. CDR1 SGHTA and CDR2 FQGTGA come from the germline V gene. This CDR3 contains 13 residues. The V and J ends lost 3 bases and 6 bases, in that order; junction bases with no gene match: 1. CDR3 sequence reads: CASSLGQSGELFF. CDR3 bases: TGTGCCAGCAGCTTGGGACAGTCCGGGGAGCTGTTTTTT.

The V gene is TRBV12-5, the J gene TRBJ1-1; D remains ambiguous. CDR3 length: 14 residues. The germline V gene has CDR1 LGHNT and CDR2 FRNRAP. The V end was cut by 1 base, the J end by 1 base, with 7 bases between. CDR3 sequence reads: CASGLELGNTEAFF. CDR3 DNA sequence: TGTGCTAGTGGTTTGGAGCTTGGGAACACTGAAGCTTTCTTT.

This clone was found once. The V gene is TRBV27, the J gene TRBJ1-5, with D maybe TRBD1 (6 bases). Germline assignment: CDR1 MNHEY and CDR2 SMNVEV (reference sequence). The CDR3 loop spans 14 amino acids. Trimming took 2 bases from V and 6 from J, leaving 11 bases between them. The CDR3 DNA reads as TGTGCCAGCAGTTTACAGGGGATCAGTCAGCCCCAGCATTTT. It specifies CASSLQGISQPQHF.

The chain recombines TRBV7-9 with TRBJ1-2; 12 nucleotides line up with TRBD1. The CDR3 is made up of 17 amino acids. Germline assignment: CDR1 SEHNR and CDR2 FQNEAQ (reference sequence). Trimming at V came to 1 base and at J to 5 bases, leaving 8 bases not matched to a gene. The CDR3 DNA sequence: TGTGCCAGCAGCTTAGGAGGGACAGGGGGCGTACGATATGGCTACACCTTC. This sequence encodes CASSLGGTGGVRYGYTF.

J is TRBJ1-2 and V is TRBV4-1; D is unresolved. Trimming stripped 1 base from V and 1 base from J, with 10 bases between. The CDR3 runs 15 residues. Germline V gene sequence: CDR1 MGHRA, CDR2 YSYEKL. Here the CDR3 DNA reads TGCGCCAGCAGCCAAGCCCCCGGGTTTAACTATGGCTACACCTTC. Its protein is CASSQAPGFNYGYTF.

The chain links TRBV4-2 to TRBJ2-1, with 8 bases lining up with TRBD2. CDR1 LGHNA and CDR2 YNFKEQ come from the germline V gene. The CDR3 has 16 amino acids. Unmatched junction bases numbered 6, after V lost 0 bases and J lost 5 bases. The DNA for the CDR3 is TGTGCCAGCAGCCAAGAGGGTCGGGGGGGTAACAATGAGCAGTTCTTC. It encodes CASSQEGRGGNNEQFF.

The chain recombines TRBV28 with TRBJ1-5; the D gene is possibly TRBD1 (6 bases). V lost 6 bases and J 0 bases, leaving 21 bases between the germline ends. Germline-derived CDR1 and CDR2 are MDHEN and SYDVKM. The CDR3 length is 18 residues. The CDR3 coding sequence is TGTGCCAGCAGCCCCGTTAACACAGGGATCCTTAGCAATCAGCCCCAGCATTTT. It specifies CASSPVNTGILSNQPQHF.

This chain joins TRBV5-1 and TRBJ1-4; 7 positions match TRBD1. Germline CDR1 and CDR2: SGHRS and YFSETQ. The CDR3 contains 14 residues. The ends lost 1 base at V and 8 bases at J; junction bases unmatched: 5. CDR3: CASSLTGVNEKLFF. DNA for the CDR3: TGCGCCAGCAGCTTGACAGGGGTTAACGAAAAACTGTTTTTT.

This rearrangement joins TRBV5-1 to TRBJ2-7; 7 nucleotides align to TRBD2. Germline lookup yields CDR1 SGHRS and CDR2 YFSETQ. The CDR3 has 15 residues. J was trimmed by 1 base and V by 3 bases; bases with no gene match: 7. This chain's CDR3 is CASSSTGEGSYEQYF. CDR3 sequence (DNA): TGCGCCAGCAGCTCCACTGGGGAGGGATCCTACGAGCAGTACTTC.

In this sample, this clone turned up a few times. The chain recombines TRBV10-2 with TRBJ2-7; D is undetermined. Germline V CDR1 and CDR2: WSHSY, SAAADI. Trimming cost V 8 bases and J 3 bases, with 14 bases left between them. The CDR3 is 13 residues long. CDR3 nucleotides: TGCGCCAGCCGCGGTCGTGGTTACTACGAGCAGTACTTC. This codes for CASRGRGYYEQYF.

V and J are TRBV19 and TRBJ2-1, with 10 bases matching TRBD1. Germline V gene data show CDR1 as LNHDA and CDR2 as SQIVND (reference sequence). The J segment lost 2 bases and the V segment lost 1 base, leaving 2 bases of the junction unmatched. The CDR3 spans 16 residues. Here the CDR3 reads CASSIGGQGAYNEQFF. The DNA for the CDR3 is TGTGCCAGTAGTATAGGCGGACAGGGGGCCTACAATGAGCAGTTCTTC.

This clone appeared a single time. This CDR3 is CASSLDSSGHKNTEAFF. In nucleotides, the CDR3 is TGTGCCAGCAGCTTGGATTCGTCGGGACACAAAAACACTGAAGCTTTCTTT. The rearrangement uses TRBV5-7 and TRBJ1-1; TRBD1 is a possible D gene (6 bases). TRBV5-7 falls under the ORF class, with uncertain function. V shed 0 bases and J shed 2 bases, with 17 bases lying between them. CDR3 size: 17 residues.

The CDR3 is CASSEAGDTYNEQFF. The CDR3 nucleotides read TGTGCCAGCAGTGAAGCAGGGGATACCTACAATGAGCAGTTCTTC. The chain is built from TRBV6-1 and TRBJ2-1; perhaps TRBD1 as D (5 bases). The CDR3 is 15 residues long. V lost 0 bases to trimming and J lost 2 bases, with 8 bases between them. Germline loops: CDR1 MNHNS, CDR2 SASEGT.

J is TRBJ2-7 and V is TRBV27; unclear D gene. V dropped 2 bases and J dropped 3 bases, with 11 bases sitting between them. Germline values: CDR1 MNHEY, CDR2 SMNVEV (reference sequence). The CDR3 length is 14 residues. This CDR3 reads CASSLGGPGYEQYF. CDR3 DNA: TGTGCCAGCAGTTTAGGTGGTCCGGGCTACGAGCAGTACTTC.

The chain uses TRBV10-3 and TRBJ1-2; TRBD1 aligns across 7 bases. The germline V gene encodes CDR1 ENHRY and CDR2 SYGVKD. The V and J ends lost 4 bases and 0 bases, in that order; junction bases with no gene match: 8. CDR3 length equals 16 residues. The CDR3 loop is CAISGSGTAPNYGYTF. DNA of the CDR3: TGTGCCATCAGTGGATCGGGGACAGCTCCTAACTATGGCTACACCTTC.

This rearrangement joins TRBV19 to TRBJ1-1; 7 positions agree with TRBD1. From germline, CDR1 is LNHDA and CDR2 SQIVND (reference sequence). The CDR3 runs 13 residues. V was clipped by 7 bases and J by 3 bases; unmatched bases: 5. CDR3 amino acids: CASIDREDTEAFF. CDR3 nucleotide sequence: TGTGCCAGTATAGACAGGGAGGACACTGAAGCTTTCTTT.